A single TCR beta chain is shown here with its context. Looked up from germline, CDR1 is LGHNT and CDR2 is FRNRAP. J gave up 1 base and V 0 bases, and 7 bases lay outside the gene matches. The CDR3 spans 17 residues. Original processing notes: It was from reference gene primer amplification that nucleated cell counts were estimated. Generated by immunoSEQ multiplex PCR, the TCRdb table keeps only in-frame clones and is missing some. The D gene and trimming were derived from the DNA, and the V and J assignments and clone size from that table. The profile shows 200,000 to 300,000 clones, around 86% of them singletons. This entry comes from a study of blood T cell repertoires in COVID-19. The wider study: Acute and convalescent COVID-19 specimens originated in the United States, Italy and Spain.

This chain links TRBV12-5 with TRBJ2-3; 7 bases map to TRBD2. The origin of this receptor is a man aged 40-49 years who had recovered from COVID-19. Material: PBMCs or T cells enriched from blood (not recorded which). The CDR3 DNA reads TGTGCTAGTGGTTTGGTAGCCAGCGGGACGGGCACAGATACGCAGTATTTT. This codes for CASGLVASGTGTDTQYF. Drawing the rest from reference TRBV12-5 and TRBJ2-3, the complete variable domain is DARVTQTPRHKVTEMGQEVTMRCQPILGHNTVFWYRQTMMQGLELLAYFRNRAPLDDSGMPKDRFSAEMPDATLATLKIQPSEPRDSAVYFCASGLVASGTGTDTQYFGPGTRLTVL.